The rows below give T cell receptor beta chains drawn from one sample of a study of T-cell reconstitution after alpha-beta-depleted transplantation in children. TCRdb processed the PCR reads anew with MiXCR; each CDR3 protein has one entry. The sample has some 500,000 distinct CDR3 sequences, about 16% seen once; the top ten hold around 3.3%. Material: PBMCs from the stem cell graft donor, obtained from the stem cell graft. The receptors come from a human donor who donated a stem cell graft to a child with acute lymphoblastic leukemia. Both conserved end residues are part of each CDR3. D genes are given only for firm matches. Rows give clone size only sometimes, using once, few, many, or a class for an expanded clone.

CDR3aa,CDR3nt,d_gene,v_gene,j_gene,abundance
CASNLRRDGEAGYTF,TGTGCCAGCAACTTGCGAAGAGACGGGGAGGCTGGCTACACCTTC,NA,TRBV9,TRBJ1-2,few
CASSTGQGLYF,TGTGCCAGCAGCACGGGACAGGGCCTCTACTTC,TRBD1,TRBV27,TRBJ2-7,NA
CSARPGARGYEQYF,TGCAGTGCTAGACCGGGAGCTCGAGGCTACGAGCAGTACTTC,NA,TRBV20-1,TRBJ2-7,NA
CASSPPHAYEQYF,TGCGCCAGCAGCCCCCCCCATGCCTACGAGCAGTACTTC,NA,TRBV4-1,TRBJ2-7,few
CASSLVGGEETQYF,TGTGCCAGCAGCTTAGTAGGCGGGGAAGAGACCCAGTACTTC,NA,TRBV7-8,TRBJ2-5,few
CASSSGTSLEREPSDTQYF,TGCGCCAGCAGCTCCGGGACAAGCCTCGAGCGGGAGCCATCAGATACGCAGTATTTT,TRBD2,TRBV5-1,TRBJ2-3,NA
CASSGRTGASAGANVLTF,TGTGCCAGTAGTGGCAGGACAGGGGCCTCGGCTGGGGCCAACGTCCTGACTTTC,TRBD1,TRBV19,TRBJ2-6,few
CASSFTGTGNTIYF,TGCGCCAGCAGTTTCACAGGGACTGGAAACACCATATATTTT,NA,TRBV5-1,TRBJ1-3,NA
CASSESRDTQQYF,TGTGCCAGCAGTGAATCAAGGGACACCCAGCAGTACTTC,NA,TRBV25-1,TRBJ2-7,NA
CSVEKQAGAKNIQYF,TGCAGCGTTGAAAAACAGGCAGGGGCCAAAAACATTCAGTACTTC,NA,TRBV29-1,TRBJ2-4,few
CASSLAALSTDTQYF,TGCGCCAGCAGCTTGGCGGCTCTAAGCACAGATACGCAGTATTTT,NA,TRBV5-1,TRBJ2-3,NA
CASSVEDRGLQETQYF,TGTGCCAGCAGCGTAGAGGACAGAGGACTCCAAGAGACCCAGTACTTC,NA,TRBV9,TRBJ2-5,NA
CASSLEGTPTKNIQYF,TGTGCCAGCAGTTTAGAAGGGACCCCAACCAAAAACATTCAGTACTTC,NA,TRBV12-3/TRBV12-4,TRBJ2-4,NA